These 9 T cell receptor beta chains were sequenced from one sample in a study of Graves' ophthalmopathy and Graves' hyperthyroidism. The authors amplified TCR beta CDR3 regions, and they did so from RNA transcripts for repertoire sequencing. First-round RT-PCR used HTBI primers; second-round multiplex PCR followed. MiXCR, run by TCRdb on the multiplex PCR reads, gives a single entry per CDR3 protein. The repertoire includes approximately 700,000 distinct CDR3 sequences, about two fifths of them detected once, and around 3% sits in the top ten. Sequences were obtained from peripheral blood. Source of these receptors: an adult man with Graves' ophthalmopathy.

V is TRBV7-9 and J is TRBJ2-5, with unresolved D. The germline CDR1 and CDR2 sequences are SEHNR and FQNEAQ (reference sequence). The CDR3 sequence is 13 residues long. Trimming removed 3 bases from V and 4 bases from J, with 9 bases in between. CDR3 protein: CASSLPSRETQYF. DNA of the CDR3: TGTGCCAGCAGCTTGCCCAGCCGAGAGACCCAGTACTTC.

This chain joins TRBV19 and TRBJ2-7; maybe TRBD1 (6 bases). This CDR3 contains 14 residues. Germline-derived CDR1 and CDR2 are LNHDA and SQIVND (reference sequence). V lost 6 bases and J 2 bases, leaving 14 bases between the germline ends. The CDR3 loop is CASRLPGHPYEQYF. CDR3 coding DNA: TGTGCCAGTAGGCTACCGGGACACCCCTACGAGCAGTACTTC.

The V and J genes are TRBV10-3 and TRBJ1-1; 9 nucleotides agree with TRBD1. CDR1 and CDR2 (germline): ENHRY, SYGVKD. V lost 6 bases, J lost 1 base, and 6 bases stayed unmatched. CDR3 length equals 15 residues. The CDR3 nucleotides are TGTGCCATCAGCGGGCCGGGACAGGGGAACACTGAAGCTTTCTTT. Translation gives CAISGPGQGNTEAFF.

There are a few counts of this clonotype. This chain uses TRBV11-3 with TRBJ2-7, with TRBD2 identical over 13 bases. This CDR3 contains 16 residues. Germline CDR1 SGHNT, CDR2 YENEEA. The junction had 6 bases not matched to a gene; V was cut back by 5 bases and J by 2 bases. CDR3 nucleotides: TGTGCCAGCAGCCAACCCGGGACTAGCGGGACCTACGAGCAGTACTTC. It yields the protein CASSQPGTSGTYEQYF.

The chain has TRBV24-1 and TRBJ1-6, with TRBD1 as a possible D gene (5 bases). Germline CDR1 KGHDR, CDR2 SFDVKD. V was shortened by 7 bases and J by 6 bases, with 18 bases between the two germline ends. The CDR3 totals 16 residues. This chain's CDR3 is CATRPEQGLINSPLHF. In nucleotides, the CDR3 is TGTGCCACCAGACCCGAGCAGGGCCTTATTAATTCACCCCTCCACTTT.

This clonotype was seen many times. This chain connects TRBV14 to TRBJ1-2, with 7 positions matching TRBD1. This CDR3 region has 17 residues. V lost 4 bases to trimming and J lost 0 bases; unmatched junction nucleotides: 11. Germline CDR1 reads SGHDN; CDR2 reads FVKESK. The CDR3 DNA reads TGTGCCAGCAGCCCGACCCCCGGGACAGTTTCTAACTATGGCTACACCTTC. Amino acid sequence: CASSPTPGTVSNYGYTF.

This clonotype was counted ten times or more. The CDR3: CSVEDRDEKLFF. CDR3 nucleotides: TGCAGCGTTGAGGACAGGGATGAAAAACTGTTTTTT. This chain uses TRBV29-1 with TRBJ1-4; 8 bases line up with TRBD1. This CDR3 comprises 12 residues. Germline CDR1 reads SQVTM; CDR2 reads ANQGSEA. The ends lost 3 bases at V and 6 bases at J; junction bases unmatched: 0.

The table lists this clonotype with many counts. This chain joins TRBV12-3 or TRBV12-4 and TRBJ1-5; a possible D gene is TRBD1 (5 bases). The V and J ends lost 6 bases and 0 bases respectively, with 9 bases between them. This CDR3 has 14 residues. CDR3 sequence reads: CASSPGASNQPQHF. The CDR3 nucleotides read TGTGCCAGCAGCCCCGGGGCTAGCAATCAGCCCCAGCATTTT.

This clonotype was counted only a few times. The V and J genes are TRBV25-1 and TRBJ1-3, with a possible D match to TRBD1 (5 bases). The V and J ends lost 2 bases and 0 bases respectively, with 5 bases between them. Germline loops: CDR1 MGHDK, CDR2 SYGVNS. This CDR3 has 14 amino acids. The CDR3 sequence is CASSEGTSGNTIYF. The CDR3 DNA reads TGTGCCAGCAGTGAAGGGACCTCTGGAAACACCATATATTTT.